The 31 T cell receptor beta chains in this list originate from one sample, sequenced in a study of OX40 agonist ivuxolimab in advanced cancers. Clones were sequenced by immunoSEQ multiplex PCR, and TCRdb holds only the in-frame ones, with some missing. The sample consists of some 77,000 clones, 86% of them appearing once. Sequencing was performed on CD4+ or CD8+ T cells sorted from blood, taken in a trial of the OX40 agonist ivuxolimab. The receptors were gathered from an adult with an advanced solid tumor such as melanoma, head and neck, liver or kidney cancer.

V gene TRBV5-1 combines with J gene TRBJ2-5; D may be TRBD1 (6 bases). Trimming took 5 bases from V and 5 from J, leaving 16 bases between them. In germline, CDR1 is SGHRS, CDR2 YFSETQ. This CDR3 has 14 residues. This CDR3 reads CASSRTQGSETQYF. The CDR3 DNA sequence: TGCGCCAGCAGTCGGACGCAGGGGTCGGAGACCCAGTACTTC.

The rearrangement links TRBV4-1 to TRBJ2-7; D is possibly TRBD2 (6 bases). Trimming shortened V by 0 bases and J by 7 bases, and 16 bases separated the two germline ends. In germline, CDR1 is MGHRA, CDR2 YSYEKL. The CDR3 covers 15 residues. The CDR3 loop reads CASSQEARRGREQYF. For the CDR3, the DNA is TGCGCCAGCAGCCAAGAGGCTAGGAGGGGTAGAGAGCAGTACTTC.

The genes are TRBV7-2 and TRBJ2-2, with D uncertain. Germline V gene lookup returns CDR1 SGHTA and CDR2 FQGNSA. The CDR3 runs 12 residues. V lost 5 bases and J lost 7, with 8 bases in between. The chain's CDR3 is CASSVGVGELFF. CDR3 coding DNA: TGTGCCAGCAGCGTGGGTGTCGGGGAGCTGTTTTTT.

This sequence joins TRBV9 and TRBJ1-5; D is perhaps TRBD1 (5 bases). This CDR3 region has 13 residues. V lost 0 bases and J lost 7, with 8 bases in between. Germline V gene data show CDR1 as SGDLS and CDR2 as YYNGEE. The CDR3 nucleotides read TGTGCCAGCAGCGTAGATGAGGGGCAGCCCCAGCATTTT. It specifies CASSVDEGQPQHF.

This clone was seen just once. The chain joins TRBV6-6 to TRBJ1-1, with a weak D call TRBD1 (5 bases). Trimming removed 6 bases at V and 0 bases at J, with 11 bases between. CDR3 length: 14 amino acids. The V gene's germline CDR1 is MNHNY and CDR2 SVGAGI (reference sequence). CDR3 loop: CASSYKTVNTEAFF. The CDR3 DNA sequence: TGTGCCAGCAGCTATAAGACAGTGAACACTGAAGCTTTCTTT.

V usage is TRBV18 and J usage is TRBJ2-3; 8 bases match TRBD1. The CDR3 has 15 residues. After removal of 2 bases from V and 2 bases from J, the junction contained 3 bases not matched to a gene. Germline CDR1 and CDR2: KGHSH and LQKENI. Here the CDR3 DNA reads TGTGCCAGCTCACCATCGACAGGGGCCACAGATACGCAGTATTTT. This codes for CASSPSTGATDTQYF.

The V gene is TRBV18, the J gene TRBJ2-1; D unclear. This CDR3 spans 13 amino acids. Trimming pared 3 bases from V and 4 bases from J, leaving 7 bases between. Germline V gives CDR1 KGHSH, CDR2 LQKENI. The chain's CDR3 is CASSPSRYNEQFF. The CDR3, as DNA: TGTGCCAGCTCACCCTCGCGGTACAATGAGCAGTTCTTC.

The chain has TRBV18 and TRBJ1-1; no firm D call. Germline V lookup: CDR1 KGHSH, CDR2 LQKENI. V was cut by 5 bases and J by 6 bases, with 10 bases left in between. CDR3 length: 12 amino acids. In nucleotides, the CDR3 is TGTGCCAGCTCAGTGGGTAGGGCTGAAGCTTTCTTT. Translated: CASSVGRAEAFF.

The chain links TRBV5-1 to TRBJ1-3; D not resolved. Germline values: CDR1 SGHRS, CDR2 YFSETQ. With 4 bases removed from V and 0 bases from J, the gap between germline ends came to 11 bases. The CDR3 consists of 15 residues. Written as DNA, the CDR3 is TGCGCCAGCAGCCCGGACGCCCCCTCTGGAAACACCATATATTTT. Protein sequence: CASSPDAPSGNTIYF. Filled out from reference TRBV5-1 and TRBJ1-3, the complete variable domain reads KAGVTQTPRYLIKTRGQQVTLSCSPISGHRSVSWYQQTPGQGLQFLFEYFSETQRNKGNFPGRFSGRQFSNSRSEMNVSTLELGDSALYLCASSPDAPSGNTIYFGEGSWLTVV.

This clone has only one observation. The chain couples TRBV25-1 to TRBJ2-3; 11 bases match TRBD2. CDR1 and CDR2 from the germline V gene are MGHDK and SYGVNS. V was clipped by 1 base and J by 1 base; unmatched bases: 1. The CDR3 is made up of 16 amino acids. The CDR3 here is CASSELTSGGTDTQYF. CDR3 in DNA: TGTGCCAGCAGTGAATTGACTAGCGGGGGCACAGATACGCAGTATTTT. Drawing the rest from reference TRBV25-1 and TRBJ2-3, the complete variable domain is EADIYQTPRYLVIGTGKKITLECSQTMGHDKMYWYQQDPGMELHLIHYSYGVNSTEKGDLSSESTVSRIRTEHFPLTLESARPSHTSQYLCASSELTSGGTDTQYFGPGTRLTVL.

The chain combines TRBV6-5 with TRBJ2-3; the match to TRBD1 covers 9 bases. The V gene's germline CDR1 is MNHEY and CDR2 SVGAGI. The CDR3 covers 14 residues. With V trimmed by 7 bases and J by 1 base, 3 bases remained unmatched. The CDR3 DNA is TGTGCCAGCATGAGGACAGGGGGCACAGATACGCAGTATTTT. Amino acids: CASMRTGGTDTQYF.

The chain combines TRBV19 with TRBJ1-1; possible D gene TRBD1, 5 bases. Germline V gene sequence: CDR1 LNHDA, CDR2 SQIVND (reference sequence). There are 14 residues in the CDR3. Trimming pared 3 bases from V and 6 bases from J, leaving 14 bases between. CDR3 in DNA: TGTGCCAGTAGTATTCGGGGCTCAGAGGCTGAAGCTTTCTTT. It translates to CASSIRGSEAEAFF.

The V gene is TRBV6-1, the J gene TRBJ2-3; D might be TRBD2 (5 bases). The CDR3 contains 15 residues. The germline V gene has CDR1 MNHNS and CDR2 SASEGT. The V gene lost 7 bases and the J gene lost 6 bases, with 20 bases spanning the gap. The CDR3 DNA reads TGTGCCAGCACAGAAGGGTTGAGGGTTTGGGATACGCAGTATTTT. This encodes CASTEGLRVWDTQYF.

CDR3 coding DNA: TGTGCCAGCAGCCGCCCAGGGCAGGCTATCTCTGGAAACACCATATATTTT. This translates into CASSRPGQAISGNTIYF. The rearrangement links TRBV4-2 to TRBJ1-3; TRBD1 is a possible D gene (5 bases). Trimming left V 4 bases short and J 0 bases short, with 16 bases between. The germline CDR1 and CDR2 sequences are LGHNA and YNFKEQ. The CDR3 covers 17 residues.

The chain couples TRBV19 to TRBJ2-4; D may correspond to TRBD1 or TRBD2 (5 bases each). The CDR3 extends over 16 amino acids. Germline V gives CDR1 LNHDA, CDR2 SQIVND (reference sequence). Trimming shortened V by 1 base and J by 3 bases, and 13 bases separated the two germline ends. In nucleotides, the CDR3 is TGTGCCAGTAGTATAGGAGGGGTTTTCGGCAAAAACATTCAGTACTTC. Residues: CASSIGGVFGKNIQYF.

The rearrangement uses TRBV2 and TRBJ1-4, with D possibly TRBD1 on 5 matching bases. The CDR3 spans 15 residues. CDR1 is SNHLY, CDR2 FYNNEI, per germline. V was trimmed by 3 bases and J by 5 bases, leaving 13 bases between them. In nucleotides, the CDR3 is TGTGCCAGCAGTGAGTCCGTTCAGGGAAATGAAAAACTGTTTTTT. Translating it yields CASSESVQGNEKLFF.

This chain's CDR3 is CASIQRDTYYGYTF. Here the CDR3 DNA reads TGTGCCAGCATTCAACGGGACACCTACTATGGCTACACCTTC. The chain carries TRBV6-1 and TRBJ1-2, with D perhaps TRBD1 (6 bases). There are 14 residues in the CDR3. Germline CDR1 reads MNHNS; CDR2 reads SASEGT. Between the trimmed V and J ends, which lost 7 bases and 3 bases, there was a span of 15 bases.

This sequence joins TRBV5-8 and TRBJ2-5; no clear D. The V end lost 4 bases, the J end lost 4 bases, and 14 bases lay between the germline ends. Germline values: CDR1 SGHTS, CDR2 YDEGEE. The CDR3 has 14 residues. CDR3 sequence: CASSSFNTGETQYF. The CDR3 bases are TGTGCCAGCAGCAGCTTCAATACGGGAGAGACCCAGTACTTC.

The chain employs TRBV30 and TRBJ2-2; D remains unclear. V lost 1 base and J lost 7, with 7 bases in between. CDR1 and CDR2 from the germline V gene are GTSNPN and SVGIG (reference sequence). The CDR3 has 12 residues. The CDR3 bases are TGTGCCTGGAGTGAATCAAGCGGGGAGCTGTTTTTT. Encoded protein: CAWSESSGELFF.

The V and J genes are TRBV11-3 and TRBJ2-7, with a possible D match to TRBD1 (6 bases). The V and J ends lost 4 bases and 4 bases respectively, with 11 bases between them. The length of the CDR3 is 13 residues. Germline V gene lookup returns CDR1 SGHNT and CDR2 YENEEA. DNA for the CDR3: TGTGCCAGCAGCTACGGACAGCGTTACGAGCAGTACTTC. As protein: CASSYGQRYEQYF.

The chain joins TRBV4-2 to TRBJ2-3, with D perhaps TRBD2 (5 bases). Germline V gene data show CDR1 as LGHNA and CDR2 as YNFKEQ. The V end was cut by 5 bases, the J end by 1 base, with 13 bases between. The CDR3 has 15 amino acids. CDR3 region: CASSTRGLRTDTQYF. The CDR3 DNA reads as TGTGCCAGCAGCACCCGTGGACTCCGCACAGATACGCAGTATTTT.

This sequence joins TRBV5-1 and TRBJ2-7; D tentatively reads TRBD1 or TRBD2 (5 bases each). The CDR3 is 14 amino acids. In germline, CDR1 is SGHRS, CDR2 YFSETQ. The V end lost 2 bases, the J end lost 0 bases, and 9 bases lay between the germline ends. DNA for the CDR3: TGCGCCAGCAGCTTCCGGGACGGCTCCTACGAGCAGTACTTC. Translating it yields CASSFRDGSYEQYF. The entire variable domain, with the rest obtained from reference TRBV5-1 and TRBJ2-7, is as follows: KAGVTQTPRYLIKTRGQQVTLSCSPISGHRSVSWYQQTPGQGLQFLFEYFSETQRNKGNFPGRFSGRQFSNSRSEMNVSTLELGDSALYLCASSFRDGSYEQYFGPGTRLTVT.

This clone has only one observation. V is TRBV28 and J is TRBJ2-5, with D unresolved. CDR3 length: 14 residues. V dropped 1 base and J dropped 4 bases, with 10 bases sitting between them. Germline values: CDR1 MDHEN, CDR2 SYDVKM. The CDR3 coding sequence is TGTGCCAGCAGTTTATATGAAGGGCTAGAGACCCAGTACTTC. It yields the protein CASSLYEGLETQYF.

A word on this clone: Different DNA sequences within this sample yield the same CDR3. The chain joins TRBV9 to TRBJ2-1, with a possible D match to TRBD2 (5 bases). Germline-derived CDR1 and CDR2 are SGDLS and YYNGEE. V lost 0 bases to trimming and J lost 3 bases, with 10 bases between them. This CDR3 is built from 15 residues. DNA of the CDR3: TGTGCCAGCAGCGTAGATCCGGGGAACTACAATGAGCAGTTCTTC. Translated: CASSVDPGNYNEQFF.

The chain links TRBV5-1 to TRBJ2-6; weak D call: TRBD1 (5 bases). Looked up from germline, CDR1 is SGHRS and CDR2 is YFSETQ. The CDR3 is 15 residues long. V lost 0 bases and J lost 2, with 6 bases in between. The CDR3 here is CASSLGGPGANVLTF. DNA of the CDR3: TGCGCCAGCAGCTTGGGGGGCCCTGGGGCCAACGTCCTGACTTTC.

This CDR3 reads CASSEGRERDEQFF. CDR3 DNA: TGTGCCAGCAGTGAAGGGAGGGAACGGGATGAGCAGTTCTTC. The rearrangement uses TRBV2 and TRBJ2-1; the D gene is possibly TRBD2 (6 bases). This CDR3 contains 14 residues. The V end lost 1 base, the J end lost 8 bases, and 12 bases lay between the germline ends. Germline V gene sequence: CDR1 SNHLY, CDR2 FYNNEI.

V is TRBV7-2 and J is TRBJ1-2, with 8 bases aligning to TRBD1. Germline CDR1 SGHTA, CDR2 FQGNSA. V lost 5 bases to trimming and J lost 3 bases; unmatched junction nucleotides: 8. The CDR3 runs to 15 residues. CDR3 nucleotide sequence: TGTGCCAGCAGCATAAGACAGGGGACTCACTATGGCTACACCTTC. Protein: CASSIRQGTHYGYTF.

This rearrangement joins TRBV6-6 to TRBJ2-3; possible D gene TRBD2, 6 bases. The CDR3 has 15 residues. CDR1 and CDR2 from the germline V gene are MNHNY and SVGAGI (reference sequence). Trimming took 6 bases from V and 5 from J, leaving 18 bases between them. The CDR3 is CASRFRDSLIDTQYF. In nucleotides, the CDR3 is TGTGCCAGCAGATTCCGGGACTCCTTAATAGATACGCAGTATTTT.

The rearrangement links TRBV6-5 to TRBJ1-1, with D unclear. CDR1 and CDR2 (germline): MNHEY, SVGAGI. V lost 0 bases and J lost 5, with 10 bases in between. The CDR3 has 14 residues. CDR3 DNA sequence: TGTGCCAGCAGTTACTCCAACCCTGGAACTGAAGCTTTCTTT. Protein: CASSYSNPGTEAFF.

This clone was detected once. The rearrangement uses TRBV7-9 and TRBJ2-5, with D tentatively TRBD1 (5 bases). The CDR3 has 13 amino acids. The germline V gene encodes CDR1 SEHNR and CDR2 FQNEAQ (reference sequence). The V end lost 3 bases, the J end lost 3 bases, and 8 bases lay between the germline ends. CDR3 protein: CASSFSQEETQYF. As DNA, the CDR3 is TGTGCCAGCAGCTTCTCACAGGAAGAGACCCAGTACTTC.

The rearrangement uses TRBV4-1 and TRBJ2-4, with D perhaps matching TRBD2 (6 bases). V was trimmed by 1 base and J by 3 bases, leaving 16 bases between them. The CDR3 contains 17 residues. From germline, CDR1 is MGHRA and CDR2 YSYEKL. CDR3 in amino acids: CASSQGGLRESKNIQYF. The CDR3 DNA reads TGCGCCAGCAGCCAAGGGGGACTGCGAGAGAGCAAAAACATTCAGTACTTC.